A selection of T cell receptor beta chains follows, all from one sample in a study of Tregs in tolerant kidney transplant recipients. Clones were sequenced by immunoSEQ multiplex PCR, and TCRdb holds only the in-frame ones, with some missing. The repertoire holds roughly 4,200 clones, with 56% as singletons. Their antigen targets remain unknown. The sample comprised CD8+ T cells from blood cultured with allogeneic cells. The source is a human donor in good health. Both conserved end residues are part of each CDR3. D genes are given only for firm matches. Size is stated for part of the rows, as once, few or many counts, or as a class when the clone is expanded.

V gene: TRBV5-6; D gene: TRBD1; clone size: -; J gene: TRBJ1-5; CDR3 protein: CASSLKRGTGNQPQHF; CDR3 DNA: TGTGCCAGCAGCTTAAAAAGGGGGACAGGCAATCAGCCCCAGCATTTT
V gene: TRBV5-6; D gene: -; clone size: -; J gene: TRBJ2-7; CDR3 protein: CASSLGWQSYYEQYF; CDR3 DNA: TGTGCCAGCAGCTTGGGGTGGCAGTCTTACTACGAGCAGTACTTC
V gene: TRBV16; D gene: -; clone size: -; J gene: TRBJ2-2; CDR3 protein: CASSQLTPDRYAGELFF; CDR3 DNA: TGTGCCAGCAGCCAATTAACCCCGGACAGATATGCCGGGGAGCTGTTTTTT
V gene: TRBV14; D gene: TRBD2; clone size: few; J gene: TRBJ2-1; CDR3 protein: CASSPWGASGTQFF; CDR3 DNA: TGTGCCAGCAGCCCCTGGGGGGCTAGCGGGACCCAGTTCTTC
V gene: TRBV10-2; D gene: -; clone size: -; J gene: TRBJ2-7; CDR3 protein: CASSETYEQYF; CDR3 DNA: TGCGCCAGCAGTGAGACTTACGAGCAGTACTTC
V gene: TRBV7-6; D gene: -; clone size: few; J gene: TRBJ2-1; CDR3 protein: CASSLALEGHLYNEQFF; CDR3 DNA: TGTGCCAGCAGCTTAGCACTGGAGGGTCATTTATACAATGAGCAGTTCTTC
V gene: TRBV13; D gene: TRBD1; clone size: large; J gene: TRBJ1-2; CDR3 protein: CASSKGQGYYGYTF; CDR3 DNA: TGTGCCAGCAGCAAGGGACAGGGGTACTATGGCTACACCTTC
V gene: TRBV7-9; D gene: TRBD2; clone size: few; J gene: TRBJ2-7; CDR3 protein: CASSSLVAGGNYEQYF; CDR3 DNA: TGTGCCAGCAGCAGTCTAGTGGCGGGAGGGAACTACGAGCAGTACTTC
V gene: TRBV4-1; D gene: -; clone size: -; J gene: TRBJ2-1; CDR3 protein: CASSQVRQGNEQFF; CDR3 DNA: TGCGCCAGCAGCCAAGTCCGGCAGGGCAATGAGCAGTTCTTC
V gene: TRBV11-2; D gene: -; clone size: -; J gene: TRBJ2-4; CDR3 protein: CASSLVVGGDIQYF; CDR3 DNA: TGTGCCAGCAGCTTAGTGGTAGGGGGGGACATTCAGTACTTC
V gene: TRBV5-1; D gene: TRBD2; clone size: few; J gene: TRBJ2-7; CDR3 protein: CASSLGVGLAYYEQYF; CDR3 DNA: TGCGCCAGCAGCTTGGGAGTTGGACTAGCGTACTACGAGCAGTACTTC
V gene: TRBV7-9; D gene: -; clone size: -; J gene: TRBJ2-7; CDR3 protein: CASSPARGEQYF; CDR3 DNA: TGTGCCAGCAGCCCAGCACGAGGCGAGCAGTACTTC
V gene: TRBV29-1; D gene: -; clone size: -; J gene: TRBJ1-1; CDR3 protein: CSVGEGLNTEAFF; CDR3 DNA: TGCAGCGTTGGGGAGGGGCTGAACACTGAAGCTTTCTTT
V gene: TRBV9; D gene: -; clone size: -; J gene: TRBJ1-4; CDR3 protein: CASSGGQVNEKLFF; CDR3 DNA: TGTGCCAGCAGCGGAGGGCAGGTTAATGAAAAACTGTTTTTT
V gene: TRBV19; D gene: -; clone size: -; J gene: TRBJ2-3; CDR3 protein: CASSLLYTDTQYF; CDR3 DNA: TGTGCCAGTAGTCTCCTCTACACAGATACGCAGTATTTT
V gene: TRBV7-9; D gene: -; clone size: -; J gene: TRBJ2-2; CDR3 protein: CASSLFPKGGTGELFF; CDR3 DNA: TGTGCCAGCAGCTTATTCCCGAAGGGGGGCACCGGGGAGCTGTTTTTT
V gene: TRBV15; D gene: -; clone size: -; J gene: TRBJ1-3; CDR3 protein: CATRDSPGNTIYF; CDR3 DNA: TGTGCCACCAGAGACAGTCCTGGAAACACCATATATTTT
V gene: TRBV6-1; D gene: -; clone size: -; J gene: TRBJ2-7; CDR3 protein: CASSEALKWGRVKEQYF; CDR3 DNA: TGTGCCAGCAGTGAGGCCCTCAAATGGGGGAGAGTAAAAGAGCAGTACTTC
V gene: TRBV4-1; D gene: -; clone size: few; J gene: TRBJ1-2; CDR3 protein: CASSQDWQSNYGYTF; CDR3 DNA: TGCGCCAGCAGCCAAGATTGGCAGTCTAACTATGGCTACACCTTC
V gene: TRBV19; D gene: TRBD1; clone size: once; J gene: TRBJ1-6; CDR3 protein: CASSILSGGLYNSPLHF; CDR3 DNA: TGTGCCAGTAGTATTTTATCAGGGGGTCTCTATAATTCACCCCTCCACTTT
V gene: TRBV9; D gene: -; clone size: once; J gene: TRBJ2-1; CDR3 protein: CASSPPGGRSYNEQFF; CDR3 DNA: TGTGCCAGCAGCCCCCCGGGGGGCCGTTCCTACAATGAGCAGTTCTTC
V gene: TRBV19; D gene: -; clone size: -; J gene: TRBJ2-2; CDR3 protein: CASSMAGGVLAGELFF; CDR3 DNA: TGTGCCAGTAGTATGGCAGGCGGGGTCCTGGCCGGGGAGCTGTTTTTT
V gene: TRBV23-1; D gene: -; clone size: -; J gene: TRBJ2-4; CDR3 protein: CASSRGRTASAKNIQYF; CDR3 DNA: TGCGCCAGCAGTCGGGGCAGGACGGCCTCGGCCAAAAACATTCAGTACTTC
V gene: TRBV4-1; D gene: TRBD2; clone size: few; J gene: TRBJ2-5; CDR3 protein: CASSPLAGGGETQYF; CDR3 DNA: TGCGCCAGCAGCCCCTTAGCGGGAGGGGGCGAGACCCAGTACTTC
V gene: TRBV30; D gene: TRBD2; clone size: -; J gene: TRBJ2-1; CDR3 protein: CAWAGLAEGAYNEQFF; CDR3 DNA: TGTGCCTGGGCGGGACTAGCGGAGGGGGCCTACAATGAGCAGTTCTTC
V gene: TRBV6-5; D gene: TRBD2; clone size: -; J gene: TRBJ2-1; CDR3 protein: CASSSRSSGNNEQFF; CDR3 DNA: TGTGCCAGCAGTTCCCGGTCTAGCGGAAACAATGAGCAGTTCTTC
V gene: TRBV6-5; D gene: -; clone size: -; J gene: TRBJ2-1; CDR3 protein: CASSYGWTLGNEQFF; CDR3 DNA: TGTGCCAGCAGTTACGGCTGGACGCTGGGAAATGAGCAGTTCTTC
V gene: TRBV18; D gene: -; clone size: -; J gene: TRBJ2-5; CDR3 protein: CASSPLETQYF; CDR3 DNA: TGTGCCAGCTCACCATTAGAGACCCAGTACTTC
V gene: TRBV19; D gene: TRBD1; clone size: -; J gene: TRBJ1-2; CDR3 protein: CASSIRTGIYGYTF; CDR3 DNA: TGTGCCAGTAGTATCCGGACAGGAATCTATGGCTACACCTTC